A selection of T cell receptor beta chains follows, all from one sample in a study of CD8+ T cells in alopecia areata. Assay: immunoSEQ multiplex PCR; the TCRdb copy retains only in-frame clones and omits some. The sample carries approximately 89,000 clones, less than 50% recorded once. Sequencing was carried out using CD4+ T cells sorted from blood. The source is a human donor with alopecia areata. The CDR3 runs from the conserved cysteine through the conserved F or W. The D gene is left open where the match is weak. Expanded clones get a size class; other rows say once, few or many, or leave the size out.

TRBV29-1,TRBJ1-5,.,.,CSVSVGVGQPQHF,TGCAGCGTCTCGGTGGGGGTCGGTCAGCCCCAGCATTTT
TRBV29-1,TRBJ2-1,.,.,CSVAPVWGSYNEQFF,TGCAGCGTTGCCCCCGTTTGGGGCTCCTACAATGAGCAGTTCTTC
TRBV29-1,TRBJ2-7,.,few,CSACGPASLSEQYF,TGCAGCGCCTGCGGACCAGCTAGCCTATCGGAGCAGTACTTC
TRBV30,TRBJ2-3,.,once,CAWNPGPTLDTQYF,TGTGCCTGGAACCCGGGACCTACCCTCGATACGCAGTATTTT
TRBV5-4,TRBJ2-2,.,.,CASSSRTEANTGELFF,TGTGCCAGCAGCTCACGGACAGAAGCGAACACCGGGGAGCTGTTTTTT
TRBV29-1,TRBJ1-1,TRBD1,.,CSVGGQGIEAFF,TGCAGCGTTGGGGGACAGGGGATCGAAGCTTTCTTT
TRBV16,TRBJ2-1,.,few,CASSQGYRDNEQFF,TGTGCCAGCAGCCAAGGCTATAGGGACAATGAGCAGTTCTTC
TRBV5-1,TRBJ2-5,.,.,CASSLGAQETQYF,TGCGCCAGCAGCTTAGGGGCACAAGAGACCCAGTACTTC
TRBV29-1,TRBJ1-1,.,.,CSVEASLNTEAFF,TGCAGCGTTGAAGCCTCTTTGAACACTGAAGCTTTCTTT
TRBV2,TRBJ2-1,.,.,CASSEGRSFF,TGTGCCAGCAGTGAGGGGAGATCGTTCTTC
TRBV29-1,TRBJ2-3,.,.,CSVEKTTVPDTQYF,TGCAGCGTTGAAAAGACGACAGTTCCAGATACGCAGTATTTT
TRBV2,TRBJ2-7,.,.,CASGDTTYEQYF,TGTGCCAGCGGGGACACAACCTACGAGCAGTACTTC
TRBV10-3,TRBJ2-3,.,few,CAITVKGGTDTQYF,TGTGCCATCACGGTAAAGGGCGGCACAGATACGCAGTATTTT
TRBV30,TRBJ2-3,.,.,CAWSRGLTTDTQYF,TGTGCCTGGAGCCGTGGGCTAACCACAGATACGCAGTATTTT
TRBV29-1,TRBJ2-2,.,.,CSVEASRRTGELFF,TGCAGCGTTGAGGCTAGCCGGAGGACCGGGGAGCTGTTTTTT
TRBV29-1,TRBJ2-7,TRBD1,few,CSAAGQAAYEQYF,TGCAGCGCTGCCGGACAGGCCGCCTACGAGCAGTACTTC
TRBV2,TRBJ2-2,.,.,CASSRGPYTGELFF,TGTGCCTCAAGCAGAGGGCCCTACACCGGGGAGCTGTTTTTT
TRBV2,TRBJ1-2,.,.,CASSSGTNYGYTF,TGTGCCAGCAGTTCCGGGACAAACTATGGCTACACCTTC
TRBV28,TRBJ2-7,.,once,CASRLPLYYEQYF,TGTGCCAGCCGCCTCCCGTTATACTACGAGCAGTACTTC
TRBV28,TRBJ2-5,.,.,CASRIGQTGSTQYF,TGTGCCAGCAGGATCGGACAGACTGGGAGCACCCAGTACTTC
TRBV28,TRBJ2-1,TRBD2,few,CASSSPGLAGEQFF,TGTGCCAGCAGTTCCCCTGGACTAGCTGGTGAGCAGTTCTTC
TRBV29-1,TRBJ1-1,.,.,CSVEGRGLSTEAFF,TGCAGCGTTGAAGGGCGGGGACTTAGCACTGAAGCTTTCTTT
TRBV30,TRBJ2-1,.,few,CAWSVLLRDRTYNEQFF,TGTGCCTGGAGTGTACTCCTGCGGGACAGAACTTACAATGAGCAGTTCTTC
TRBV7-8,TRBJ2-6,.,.,CASTQGQAFKAGANVLTF,TGTGCCAGCACCCAAGGGCAGGCATTCAAAGCTGGGGCCAACGTCCTGACTTTC
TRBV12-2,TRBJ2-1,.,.,CASRPPGLAGANEQFF,TGTGCAAGTCGCCCCCCGGGACTAGCGGGGGCTAATGAGCAGTTCTTC
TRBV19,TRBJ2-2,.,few,CASSIQYSNTGELFF,TGTGCCAGTAGTATACAGTACTCGAACACCGGGGAGCTGTTTTTT
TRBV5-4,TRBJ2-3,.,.,CASSLGGSSTDTQYF,TGTGCCAGCAGCTTAGGTGGCTCTAGCACAGATACGCAGTATTTT
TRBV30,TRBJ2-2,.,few,CAWSVRGTGELFF,TGTGCCTGGAGTGTCCGAGGTACCGGGGAGCTGTTTTTT
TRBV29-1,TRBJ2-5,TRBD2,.,CSLSGLDQETQYF,TGCAGCCTTTCGGGACTAGACCAAGAGACCCAGTACTTC
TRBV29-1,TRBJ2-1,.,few,CSVARRDRRNEQFF,TGCAGCGTTGCGCGGCGGGACCGCCGGAATGAGCAGTTCTTC
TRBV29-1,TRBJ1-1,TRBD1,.,CSGQQGSAEAFF,TGCAGCGGGCAACAGGGGAGTGCTGAAGCTTTCTTT
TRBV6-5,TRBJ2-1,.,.,CASTADGSYNEQFF,TGTGCCAGCACTGCAGACGGCTCCTACAATGAGCAGTTCTTC
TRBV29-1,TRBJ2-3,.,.,CSVDGVGTDTQYF,TGCAGCGTTGATGGGGTGGGCACAGATACGCAGTATTTT
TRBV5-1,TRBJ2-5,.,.,CASSPLREETQYF,TGCGCCAGCAGCCCCCTCCGAGAAGAGACCCAGTACTTC
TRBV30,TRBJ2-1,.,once,CAWSGTAYNEQFF,TGTGCCTGGAGTGGGACGGCCTACAATGAGCAGTTCTTC
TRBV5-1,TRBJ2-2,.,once,CASTNGGSNTGELFF,TGCGCCAGCACCAACGGCGGGTCAAACACCGGGGAGCTGTTTTTT
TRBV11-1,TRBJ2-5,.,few,CASSYEETQYF,TGTGCCAGCAGCTACGAAGAGACCCAGTACTTC
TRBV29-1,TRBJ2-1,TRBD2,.,CSAMTGAGLAGGPSYNEQFF,TGCAGTGCTATGACAGGAGCGGGACTAGCGGGGGGGCCCTCCTACAATGAGCAGTTCTTC
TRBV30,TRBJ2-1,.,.,CAWSLPDGGEQFF,TGTGCCTGGAGTCTCCCCGACGGGGGTGAGCAGTTCTTC
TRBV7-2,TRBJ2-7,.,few,CASSLGRGSYEQYF,TGTGCCAGCAGCTTAGGTCGGGGATCCTACGAGCAGTACTTC
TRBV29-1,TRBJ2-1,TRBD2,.,CSVRLAGVREQFF,TGCAGCGTAAGACTAGCGGGAGTACGGGAGCAGTTCTTC
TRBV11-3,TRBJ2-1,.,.,CASSLLAEMSSYNEQFF,TGTGCCAGCAGCCTGTTGGCGGAAATGAGCTCCTACAATGAGCAGTTCTTC
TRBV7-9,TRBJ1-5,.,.,CASGPEDGPQHF,TGTGCCAGCGGGCCCGAAGATGGGCCCCAGCATTTT
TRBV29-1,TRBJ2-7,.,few,CSVTQGSHEQYF,TGCAGCGTTACGCAGGGGAGCCACGAGCAGTACTTC
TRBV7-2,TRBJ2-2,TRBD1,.,CASSWDRGNTGELFF,TGTGCCAGCAGTTGGGACAGGGGAAACACCGGGGAGCTGTTTTTT
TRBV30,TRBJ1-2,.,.,CAWSPDVYGYTF,TGTGCCTGGAGTCCGGACGTGTATGGCTACACCTTC
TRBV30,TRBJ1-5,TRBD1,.,CAWSLQGVTQPQHF,TGTGCCTGGAGTTTACAGGGGGTGACTCAGCCCCAGCATTTT
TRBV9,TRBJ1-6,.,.,CASSVKVETTPLHF,TGTGCCAGCAGCGTTAAGGTCGAAACAACACCCCTCCACTTT
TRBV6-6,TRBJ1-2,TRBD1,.,CASSLTGGKGHGYTF,TGTGCCAGCAGTTTGACAGGGGGGAAGGGGCATGGCTACACCTTC
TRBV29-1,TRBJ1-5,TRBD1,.,CSVGQGEGQPQHF,TGCAGCGTGGGACAGGGTGAGGGTCAGCCCCAGCATTTT